The 5 T cell receptor beta chains below all came from one sample that was sequenced in a study of cytomegalovirus exposure and HLA in healthy donors. The PCR made use of 60 Vbeta and 13 Jbeta primers. The table came from immunoSEQ multiplex PCR; TCRdb's copy has only in-frame clones and leaves some out. Of approximately 160,000 clones in the sample, roughly 72% were seen once. Material for sequencing was PBMCs. These receptors were collected from a man in his forties or fifties in good health and CMV-seronegative.

Note on this clone: A junction boundary mismatches the germline segment, possibly from a read error. V usage is TRBV7-9 and J usage is TRBJ1-5; D is uncertain. This CDR3 contains 12 residues. Germline loops: CDR1 SEHNR, CDR2 FQNEAQ (reference sequence). CDR3 nucleotides: TGTTCCAGCAGCAAGCACAATCAGCCCCAGCATTTT. Residues: CSSSKHNQPQHF.

The rearrangement joins TRBV19 to TRBJ2-5, with 7 bases aligning to TRBD1. CDR3 size: 14 residues. J lost 5 bases, V lost 4 bases, and 7 bases had no gene match. The V gene's germline CDR1 is LNHDA and CDR2 SQIVND (reference sequence). The CDR3: CASSTTGRKETQYF. In DNA form, the CDR3 reads TGTGCCAGTAGTACGACAGGGCGGAAGGAGACCCAGTACTTC.

V usage is TRBV5-1 and J usage is TRBJ1-5; TRBD1 might be the D (5 bases). The CDR3 consists of 15 residues. V was shortened by 4 bases and J by 3 bases, with 14 bases between the two germline ends. Germline-derived CDR1 and CDR2 are SGHRS and YFSETQ. In DNA, the CDR3 is TGCGCCAGCAGCCTCGGGCAGGGTGACAATCAGCCCCAGCATTTT. Its translation is CASSLGQGDNQPQHF.

Only a few counts were recorded for this clone. The V gene is TRBV23-1, the J gene TRBJ1-5; D may be TRBD1 (6 bases). Being an ORF, TRBV23-1 has a function that is uncertain. The V and J ends lost 1 base and 5 bases respectively, with 12 bases between them. The CDR3 has 15 amino acids. For the CDR3, the DNA is TGCGCCAGCAGTCAATACAGGACAGAAGATCAGCCCCAGCATTTT. Translated, it gives CASSQYRTEDQPQHF.

This sequence joins TRBV19 and TRBJ2-2; TRBD2 matches at 8 bases. The CDR3 totals 14 residues. Germline V gene lookup returns CDR1 LNHDA and CDR2 SQIVND (reference sequence). V shed 4 bases, J shed 6 bases, and the junction held 4 bases outside the gene matches. CDR3 nucleotides: TGTGCCAGTAGTAACGGGGGGGAAGCCGGGGAGCTGTTTTTT. Translated, it gives CASSNGGEAGELFF.